In its sample, the clone carrying this T cell receptor beta chain was seen a few times. Its antigen is currently unknown. TCRdb independently ran MiXCR on the RT-PCR reads; one entry per CDR3 protein. This table holds hundreds of thousands of distinct CDR3 sequences, approximately 14% found once. This CDR3 comprises 16 residues. Germline loops: CDR1 DFQATT, CDR2 SNEGSKA (reference sequence). Trimming removed 0 bases from V and 1 base from J, with 15 bases in between. These data come from a study of response to subunit inactivated influenza vaccine. Overall study results and limits: Each seasonal flu vaccination may recruit only limited new T cells, authors suggested.

Sequencing used PBMCs from blood, obtained around two weeks before vaccination. V usage is TRBV20-1 and J usage is TRBJ2-5; D might be TRBD2 (6 bases). The sequence derives from a man in his fifties or sixties who received an inactivated influenza vaccine. The CDR3 DNA follows: TGCAGTGCTAGAGATTTTCTAGCGCCTAGCCAAGAGACCCAGTACTTC. The encoded protein is CSARDFLAPSQETQYF.